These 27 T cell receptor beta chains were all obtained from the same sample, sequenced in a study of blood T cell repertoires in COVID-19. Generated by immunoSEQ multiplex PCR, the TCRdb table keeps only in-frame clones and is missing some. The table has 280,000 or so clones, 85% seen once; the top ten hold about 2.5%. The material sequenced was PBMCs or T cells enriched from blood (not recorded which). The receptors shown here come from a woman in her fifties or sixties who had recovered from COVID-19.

This CDR3 is CASSSKAPGGPMNTEAFF. In DNA, the CDR3 is TGTGCCAGCAGCTCGAAAGCGCCCGGTGGCCCAATGAACACTGAAGCTTTCTTT. This rearrangement joins TRBV11-2 to TRBJ1-1; D is unresolved. The V and J ends lost 4 bases and 0 bases respectively, with 21 bases between them. This CDR3 region has 18 residues. Germline CDR1 reads SGHAT; CDR2 reads FQNNGV.

CDR3 coding DNA: TGCGCCAGCAGCTTAACCGGGACATTGAACACCGGGGAGCTGTTTTTT. Protein: CASSLTGTLNTGELFF. The chain combines TRBV5-1 with TRBJ2-2; D is possibly TRBD1 (6 bases). Germline lookup yields CDR1 SGHRS and CDR2 YFSETQ. The V end was cut by 2 bases, the J end by 1 base, with 12 bases between. The CDR3 length is 16 residues.

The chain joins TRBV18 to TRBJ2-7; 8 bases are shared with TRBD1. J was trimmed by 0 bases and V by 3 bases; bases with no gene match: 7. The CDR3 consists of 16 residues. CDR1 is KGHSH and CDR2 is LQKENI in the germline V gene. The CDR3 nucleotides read TGTGCCAGCTCACCCTTAGACAGGGGAGGCTCCTACGAGCAGTACTTC. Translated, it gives CASSPLDRGGSYEQYF.

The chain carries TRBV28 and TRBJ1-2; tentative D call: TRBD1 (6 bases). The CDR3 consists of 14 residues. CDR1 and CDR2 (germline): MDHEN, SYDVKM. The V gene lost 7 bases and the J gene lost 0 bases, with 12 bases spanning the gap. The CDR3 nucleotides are TGTGCCAGCACCGTAGGGGGGGCTAACTATGGCTACACCTTC. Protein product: CASTVGGANYGYTF.

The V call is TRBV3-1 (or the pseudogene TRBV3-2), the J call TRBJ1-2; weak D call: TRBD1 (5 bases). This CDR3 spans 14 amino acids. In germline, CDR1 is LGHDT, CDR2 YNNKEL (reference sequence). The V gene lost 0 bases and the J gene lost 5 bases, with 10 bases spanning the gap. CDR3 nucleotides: TGTGCCAGCAGCCAAGATCAACAGGTTTATGGCTACACCTTC. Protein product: CASSQDQQVYGYTF.

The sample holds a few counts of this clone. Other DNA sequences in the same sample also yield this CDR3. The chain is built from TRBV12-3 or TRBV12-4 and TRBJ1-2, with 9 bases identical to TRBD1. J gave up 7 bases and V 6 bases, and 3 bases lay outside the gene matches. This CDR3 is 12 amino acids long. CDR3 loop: CASRQGAGGYTF. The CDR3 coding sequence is TGTGCCAGCAGACAGGGGGCGGGTGGCTACACCTTC.

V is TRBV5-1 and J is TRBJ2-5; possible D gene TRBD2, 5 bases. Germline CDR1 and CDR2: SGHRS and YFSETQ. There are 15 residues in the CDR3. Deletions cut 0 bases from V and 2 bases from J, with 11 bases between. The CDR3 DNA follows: TGCGCCAGCAGCTTGGCCGGGGAGCCTCAAGAGACCCAGTACTTC. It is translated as CASSLAGEPQETQYF.

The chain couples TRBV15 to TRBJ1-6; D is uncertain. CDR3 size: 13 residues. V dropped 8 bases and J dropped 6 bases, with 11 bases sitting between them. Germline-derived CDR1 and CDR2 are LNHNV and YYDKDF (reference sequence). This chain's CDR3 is CATSRESNSPLHF. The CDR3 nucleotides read TGTGCCACCTCCCGGGAATCTAATTCACCCCTCCACTTT.

The CDR3 loop reads CASSLLASGYNEQFF. The CDR3, as DNA: TGTGCCAGCAGCTTATTGGCTAGCGGATACAATGAGCAGTTCTTC. The gene calls are TRBV11-2 and TRBJ2-1; TRBD2 matches at 7 bases. Germline CDR1 and CDR2: SGHAT and FQNNGV. This CDR3 is 15 amino acids long. V lost 2 bases, J lost 4 bases, and 5 bases stayed unmatched.

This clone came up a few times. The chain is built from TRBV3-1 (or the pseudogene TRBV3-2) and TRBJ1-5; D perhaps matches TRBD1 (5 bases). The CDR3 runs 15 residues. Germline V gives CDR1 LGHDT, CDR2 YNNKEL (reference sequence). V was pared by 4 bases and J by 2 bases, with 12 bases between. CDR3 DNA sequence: TGTGCCAGCAGCCCAAGACAGAGTGGCAATCAGCCCCAGCATTTT. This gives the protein CASSPRQSGNQPQHF.

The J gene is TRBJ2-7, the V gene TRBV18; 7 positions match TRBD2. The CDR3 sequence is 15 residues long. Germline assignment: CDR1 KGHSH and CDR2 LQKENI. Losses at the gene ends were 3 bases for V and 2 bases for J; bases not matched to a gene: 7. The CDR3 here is CASSPAGVATYEQYF. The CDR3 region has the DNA TGTGCCAGCTCACCTGCGGGAGTGGCGACCTACGAGCAGTACTTC.

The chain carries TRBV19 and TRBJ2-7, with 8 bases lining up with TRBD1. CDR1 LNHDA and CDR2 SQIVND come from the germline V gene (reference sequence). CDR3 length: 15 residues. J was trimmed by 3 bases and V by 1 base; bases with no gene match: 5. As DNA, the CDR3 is TGTGCCAGTAGTATAGGGTCAGGGGGCATCTACGAGCAGTACTTC. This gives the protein CASSIGSGGIYEQYF.

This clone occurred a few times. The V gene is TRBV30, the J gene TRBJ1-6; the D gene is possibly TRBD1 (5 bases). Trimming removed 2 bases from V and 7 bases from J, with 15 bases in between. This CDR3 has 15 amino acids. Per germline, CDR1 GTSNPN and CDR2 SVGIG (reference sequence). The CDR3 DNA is TGTGCCTGGAGTTTGGGGCAGCTGATGAATTCACCCCTCCACTTT. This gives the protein CAWSLGQLMNSPLHF. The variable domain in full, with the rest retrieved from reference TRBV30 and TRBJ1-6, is SQTIHQWPATLVQPVGSPLSLECTVEGTSNPNLYWYRQAAGRGLQLLFYSVGIGQISSEVPQNLSASRPQDRQFILSSKKLLLSDSGFYLCAWSLGQLMNSPLHFGNGTRLTVT.

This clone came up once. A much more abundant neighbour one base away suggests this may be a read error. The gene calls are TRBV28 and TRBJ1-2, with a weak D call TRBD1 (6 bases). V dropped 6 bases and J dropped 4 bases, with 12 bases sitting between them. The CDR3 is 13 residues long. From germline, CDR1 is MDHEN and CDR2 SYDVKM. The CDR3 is CASSPGTTYGYTF. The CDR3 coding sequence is TGTGCCAGCAGCCCCGGGACAACCTATGGCTACACCTTC.

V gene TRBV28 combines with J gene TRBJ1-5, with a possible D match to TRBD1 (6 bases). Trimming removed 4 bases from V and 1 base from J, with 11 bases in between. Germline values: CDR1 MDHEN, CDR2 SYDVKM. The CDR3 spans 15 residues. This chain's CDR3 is CASSSGTRSNQPQHF. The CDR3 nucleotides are TGTGCCAGCAGTTCAGGGACAAGAAGCAATCAGCCCCAGCATTTT.

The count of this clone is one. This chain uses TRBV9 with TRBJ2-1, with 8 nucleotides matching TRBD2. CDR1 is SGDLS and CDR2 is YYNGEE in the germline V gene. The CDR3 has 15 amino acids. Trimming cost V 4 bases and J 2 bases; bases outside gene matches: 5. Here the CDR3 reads CASSRRGLAYNEQFF. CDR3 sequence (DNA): TGTGCCAGCAGCCGACGGGGACTAGCCTACAATGAGCAGTTCTTC.

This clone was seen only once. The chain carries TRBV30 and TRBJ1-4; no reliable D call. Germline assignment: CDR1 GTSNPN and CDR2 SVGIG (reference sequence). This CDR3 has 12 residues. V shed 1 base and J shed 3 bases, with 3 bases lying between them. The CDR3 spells CAWSGPNEKLFF. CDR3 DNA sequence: TGTGCCTGGAGTGGGCCTAATGAAAAACTGTTTTTT. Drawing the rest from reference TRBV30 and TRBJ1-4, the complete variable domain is SQTIHQWPATLVQPVGSPLSLECTVEGTSNPNLYWYRQAAGRGLQLLFYSVGIGQISSEVPQNLSASRPQDRQFILSSKKLLLSDSGFYLCAWSGPNEKLFFGSGTQLSVL.

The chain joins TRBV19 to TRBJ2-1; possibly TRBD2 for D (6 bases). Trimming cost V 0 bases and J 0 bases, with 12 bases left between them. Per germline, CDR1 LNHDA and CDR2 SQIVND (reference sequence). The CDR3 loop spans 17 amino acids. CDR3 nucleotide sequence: TGTGCCAGTAGTATAGACATAGCGGTTAGCTCCTACAATGAGCAGTTCTTC. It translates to CASSIDIAVSSYNEQFF.

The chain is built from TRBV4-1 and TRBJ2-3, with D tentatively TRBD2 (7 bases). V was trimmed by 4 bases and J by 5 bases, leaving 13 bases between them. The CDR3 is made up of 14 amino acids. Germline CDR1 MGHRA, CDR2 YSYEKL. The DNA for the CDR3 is TGCGCCAGCAGCCCGTCGGGGGGCCAAGATACGCAGTATTTT. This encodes CASSPSGGQDTQYF.

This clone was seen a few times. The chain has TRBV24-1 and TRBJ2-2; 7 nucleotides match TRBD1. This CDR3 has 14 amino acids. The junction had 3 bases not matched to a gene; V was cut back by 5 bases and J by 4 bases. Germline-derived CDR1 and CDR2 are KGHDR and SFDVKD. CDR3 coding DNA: TGTGCCACCAGTGGGGACAGTTTCACCGGGGAGCTGTTTTTT. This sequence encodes CATSGDSFTGELFF.

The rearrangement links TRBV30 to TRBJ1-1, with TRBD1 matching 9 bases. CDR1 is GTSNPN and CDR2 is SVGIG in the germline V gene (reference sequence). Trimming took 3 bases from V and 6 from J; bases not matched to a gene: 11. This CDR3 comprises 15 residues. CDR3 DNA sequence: TGTGCCTGGAGGCCTGACACAGGGGGCGTAGCTGAAGCTTTCTTT. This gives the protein CAWRPDTGGVAEAFF.

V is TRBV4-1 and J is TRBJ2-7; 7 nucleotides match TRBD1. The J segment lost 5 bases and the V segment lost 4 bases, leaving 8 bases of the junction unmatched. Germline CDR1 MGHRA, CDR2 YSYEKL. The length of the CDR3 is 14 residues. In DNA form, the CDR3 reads TGCGCCAGCAGCCCCCGACAGGGTACCGACGAGCAGTACTTC. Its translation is CASSPRQGTDEQYF.

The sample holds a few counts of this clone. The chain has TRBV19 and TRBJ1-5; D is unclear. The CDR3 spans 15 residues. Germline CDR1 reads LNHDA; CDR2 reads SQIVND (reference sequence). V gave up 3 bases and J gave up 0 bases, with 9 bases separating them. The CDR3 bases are TGTGCCAGTAGTATGCCCAGTTATAGCAATCAGCCCCAGCATTTT. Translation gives CASSMPSYSNQPQHF.

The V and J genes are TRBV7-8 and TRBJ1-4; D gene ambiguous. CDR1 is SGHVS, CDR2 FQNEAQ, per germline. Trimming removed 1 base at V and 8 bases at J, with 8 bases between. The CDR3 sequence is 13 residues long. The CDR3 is CASSLVQREKLFF. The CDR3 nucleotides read TGTGCCAGCAGCTTAGTTCAGCGAGAAAAACTGTTTTTT.

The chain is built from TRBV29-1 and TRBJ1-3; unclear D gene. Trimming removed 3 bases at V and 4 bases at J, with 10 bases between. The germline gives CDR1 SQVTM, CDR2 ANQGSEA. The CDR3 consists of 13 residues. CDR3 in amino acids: CSVDSLTGNTIYF. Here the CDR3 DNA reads TGCAGCGTTGATAGCCTGACCGGAAACACCATATATTTT.

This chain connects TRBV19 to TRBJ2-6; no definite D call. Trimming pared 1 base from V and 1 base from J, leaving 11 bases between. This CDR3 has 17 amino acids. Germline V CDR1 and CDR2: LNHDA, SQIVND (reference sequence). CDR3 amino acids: CASSIVSVQSGANVLTF. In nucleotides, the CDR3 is TGTGCCAGTAGTATAGTTTCAGTACAATCTGGGGCCAACGTCCTGACTTTC.

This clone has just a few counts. The CDR3 sequence: CASSLGGGETQYF. Here the CDR3 DNA reads TGTGCCAGCAGCTTAGGTGGAGGAGAGACCCAGTACTTC. The chain employs TRBV7-3 and TRBJ2-5, with a weak D call TRBD2 (5 bases). From germline, CDR1 is SGHTA and CDR2 FQGTGA. CDR3 length: 13 amino acids. Trimming removed 2 bases from V and 4 bases from J, with 8 bases in between. Filled out from reference TRBV7-3 and TRBJ2-5, the complete variable domain reads GAGVSQTPSNKVTEKGKYVELRCDPISGHTALYWYRQSLGQGPEFLIYFQGTGAADDSGLPNDRFFAVRPEGSVSTLKIQRTERGDSAVYLCASSLGGGETQYFGPGTRLLVL.